This T cell receptor (beta chain) was found in a study of blood T cell repertoires in COVID-19. Germline V gene data show CDR1 as SGDLS and CDR2 as YYNGEE. The CDR3 contains 14 residues. The ends were cut back, 5 bases at V and 1 base at J, with 12 bases in the middle. Generated by immunoSEQ multiplex PCR, the TCRdb table keeps only in-frame clones and is missing some. The table includes 140,000 to 150,000 clones, roughly 90% detected once. Researchers sorted participants into cohorts using their self-reported clinical history. Sequences were obtained from PBMCs or T cells enriched from blood (not recorded which). The chain combines TRBV9 with TRBJ1-1; perhaps TRBD1 as D (5 bases). The source of this sequence is a man in his fifties who had recovered from COVID-19. CDR3 bases: TGTGCCAGCAGGGGGCGGGGCGAGAACACTGAAGCTTTCTTT. It yields the protein CASRGRGENTEAFF.